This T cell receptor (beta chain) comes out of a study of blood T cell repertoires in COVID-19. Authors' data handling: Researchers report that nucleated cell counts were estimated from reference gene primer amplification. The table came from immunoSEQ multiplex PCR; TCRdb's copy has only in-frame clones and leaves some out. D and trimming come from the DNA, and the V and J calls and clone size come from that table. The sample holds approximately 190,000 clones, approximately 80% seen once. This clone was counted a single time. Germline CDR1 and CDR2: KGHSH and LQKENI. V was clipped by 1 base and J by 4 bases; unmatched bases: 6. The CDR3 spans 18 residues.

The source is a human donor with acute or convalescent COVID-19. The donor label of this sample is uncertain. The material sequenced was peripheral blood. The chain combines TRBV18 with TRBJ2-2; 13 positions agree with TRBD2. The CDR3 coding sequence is TGTGCCAGCTCACCACAACCGGGACTAGCGGGATCCACCGGGGAGCTGTTTTTT. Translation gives CASSPQPGLAGSTGELFF.